This passage covers 5 T cell receptor beta chains from one sample sequenced in a study of blood T cell repertoires in COVID-19. Libraries were prepared by immunoSEQ multiplex PCR; TCRdb keeps only in-frame clonotypes and omits some of them. The data show over 250,000 clones, more than 80% seen once. Material: peripheral blood. These receptors were taken from a woman aged 50 to 60 with COVID-19, enrolled during active disease.

This chain uses TRBV7-2 with TRBJ2-1; D possibly corresponds to TRBD1 (6 bases). V was shortened by 6 bases and J by 3 bases, with 21 bases between the two germline ends. In germline, CDR1 is SGHTA, CDR2 FQGNSA. The CDR3 consists of 17 residues. The CDR3 DNA sequence: TGTGCCAGCAGACTTGGGGGCGGTCAGATCTACTACAATGAGCAGTTCTTC. It is translated as CASRLGGGQIYYNEQFF.

The CDR3 DNA reads TGTGCCAGCAGTGAATTTCTAAGTTCACCCCTCCACTTT. Translated, it gives CASSEFLSSPLHF. The chain employs TRBV25-1 and TRBJ1-6, with unresolved D. Germline V gene sequence: CDR1 MGHDK, CDR2 SYGVNS. Between the trimmed V and J ends, which lost 1 base and 9 bases, there was a span of 7 bases. The CDR3 length is 13 residues.

The chain employs TRBV19 and TRBJ1-1, with 9 bases that match TRBD1. This CDR3 comprises 15 residues. V lost 3 bases and J lost 2; bases outside the gene matches: 4. CDR1 LNHDA and CDR2 SQIVND come from the germline V gene (reference sequence). The CDR3 here is CASSIMGQGNTEAFF. CDR3 bases: TGTGCCAGTAGTATTATGGGACAGGGAAACACTGAAGCTTTCTTT.

The chain has TRBV4-1 and TRBJ2-7; 7 positions match TRBD2. The CDR3 has 13 amino acids. After removal of 4 bases from V and 7 bases from J, the junction contained 7 bases not matched to a gene. The germline V gene has CDR1 MGHRA and CDR2 YSYEKL. Here the CDR3 DNA reads TGCGCCAGCAGCCCCTGGACTAGGGATGAGCAGTACTTC. Its translation is CASSPWTRDEQYF.

The chain recombines TRBV5-1 with TRBJ1-1, with D possibly TRBD1 on 5 matching bases. CDR1 and CDR2 from the germline V gene are SGHRS and YFSETQ. The CDR3 is 17 amino acids. Trimming left V 0 bases short and J 4 bases short, with 19 bases between. CDR3 region: CASSLEGMGQGSTEAFF. CDR3 DNA sequence: TGCGCCAGCAGCTTGGAGGGTATGGGGCAGGGAAGCACTGAAGCTTTCTTT.